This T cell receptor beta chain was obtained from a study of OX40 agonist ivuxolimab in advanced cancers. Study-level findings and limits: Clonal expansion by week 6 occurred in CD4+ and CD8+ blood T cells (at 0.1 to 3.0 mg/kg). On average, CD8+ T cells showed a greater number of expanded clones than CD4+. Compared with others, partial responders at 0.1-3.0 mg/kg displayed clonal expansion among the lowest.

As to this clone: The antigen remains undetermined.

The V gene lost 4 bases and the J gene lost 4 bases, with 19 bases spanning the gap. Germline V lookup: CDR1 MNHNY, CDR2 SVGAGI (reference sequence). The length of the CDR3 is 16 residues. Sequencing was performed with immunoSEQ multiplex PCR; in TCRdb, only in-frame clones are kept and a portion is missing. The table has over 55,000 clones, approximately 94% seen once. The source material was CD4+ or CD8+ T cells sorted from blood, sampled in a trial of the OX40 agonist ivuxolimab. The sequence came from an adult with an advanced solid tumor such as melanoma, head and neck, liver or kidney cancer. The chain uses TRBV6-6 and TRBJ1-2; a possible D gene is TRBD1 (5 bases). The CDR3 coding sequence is TGTGCCAGCAGTTCCCAACTGACAGTAAAGCCCTATGGCTACACCTTC. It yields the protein CASSSQLTVKPYGYTF.